The clone carrying this T cell receptor beta chain was counted between two and nine times. As yet, its antigen is unknown. The data are from a study of shared clonotypes between healthy human individuals. Findings and caveats of the study: Sampling was confined to blood; repertoires within tissues likely differ. The diversity represented, both genetic and in exposure history, was limited by few donors.

Measured with immunoSEQ multiplex PCR; TCRdb has only the in-frame clones, and not every one. The table includes around 750,000 clones, 74% detected once. CDR1 and CDR2 (germline): LGHNA, YNFKEQ. Trimming took 0 bases from V and 4 from J, leaving 13 bases between them. This CDR3 region has 15 residues. This chain links TRBV4-2 with TRBJ2-7, with D perhaps matching TRBD1 or TRBD2 (6 bases each). This sequence originates from a woman in her 30s in good health. The source material was memory CD4+ T cells sorted from blood. Subset of the sample: CD45RA-negative fraction. As DNA, the CDR3 is TGTGCCAGCAGCCAAGATCAGGGGACTCTTTACGAGCAGTACTTC. This codes for CASSQDQGTLYEQYF.